This T cell receptor (beta chain) was captured in a study of cytomegalovirus exposure and HLA in healthy donors. Study-wide results and limits: While the bulk of TCR sequences proved rare, some public TCRs turned up in many donors. The records held CMV serostatus as the only immune exposure information.

The CDR3 totals 16 residues. Trimming pared 1 base from V and 5 bases from J, leaving 16 bases between. Germline V gene data show CDR1 as SGHAT and CDR2 as FQDESV (reference sequence). Participants comprised healthy donors of bone marrow. Researchers ran the PCR with 60 Vbeta and 13 Jbeta primers. Profiled with immunoSEQ multiplex PCR; TCRdb holds only in-frame clones, not every one. The data contain 150,000 or so clones, around 80% of them seen just once; the ten biggest clones take up 0.95% to 1.1%. Worth noting for this clone: No antigen is known for it.

Sequenced sample: PBMCs. The chain carries TRBV11-1 and TRBJ2-3, with D possibly TRBD2 on 6 matching bases. The sequence was obtained from a middle-aged woman in good health and CMV-seronegative. CDR3 loop: CASSLGLTGDVDTQYF. DNA of the CDR3: TGTGCCAGCAGCTTAGGACTCACGGGAGATGTAGATACGCAGTATTTT. The full variable domain, completed using reference TRBV11-1 and TRBJ2-3, is EAEVAQSPRYKITEKSQAVAFWCDPISGHATLYWYRQILGQGPELLVQFQDESVVDDSQLPKDRFSAERLKGVDSTLKIQPAELGDSAMYLCASSLGLTGDVDTQYFGPGTRLTVL.